The rows below give T cell receptor beta chains drawn from one sample of a study of response to subunit inactivated influenza vaccine. TCRdb reprocessed the RT-PCR reads with MiXCR, giving one entry per CDR3 protein. The sample has approximately 170,000 distinct CDR3 sequences, under 15% seen once; the top ten hold approximately 30%. The sample consisted of CD8+ T cells sorted from PBMCs, taken about 5 days after vaccination. The receptors here all came from a man aged 50 or older who received an inactivated influenza vaccine. Each CDR3 is given with its conserved first and last residue. A D gene is named only where the DNA matches it firmly. Only part of the rows carry a size: once, few, many, or a class if the clone is expanded.

abundance,d_gene,j_gene,v_gene,CDR3aa,CDR3nt
many,.,TRBJ2-1,TRBV11-2,CASSLFLGGGTLDEQFF,TGTGCCAGCAGCTTATTTCTTGGGGGTGGCACTTTGGATGAGCAGTTCTTC
.,.,TRBJ2-6,TRBV4-1,CASSQDSGLVDSISGANVLTF,TGCGCCAGCAGCCAAGATTCCGGTTTGGTGGACAGCATCTCTGGGGCCAACGTCCTGACTTTC
few,TRBD1,TRBJ2-3,TRBV4-3,CASSQETGGLGDTQYF,TGCGCCAGCAGCCAAGAAACAGGGGGCTTGGGGGATACGCAGTATTTT
few,.,TRBJ2-5,TRBV12-3/TRBV12-4,CASRTQGLRQETQYF,TGTGCCAGCAGGACCCAGGGACTCCGCCAAGAGACCCAGTACTTC
.,TRBD2,TRBJ2-5,TRBV7-2,CASSPGLAEYQETQYF,TGTGCCAGCAGCCCCGGACTAGCGGAATACCAAGAGACCCAGTACTTC
few,TRBD1,TRBJ2-1,TRBV6-2/TRBV6-3,CASSYGRQGVNNEQFF,TGTGCCAGCAGTTACGGGAGACAGGGTGTAAACAATGAGCAGTTCTTC
.,.,TRBJ2-5,TRBV2,CASRPPGLKETQYF,TGTGCCAGCAGACCGCCGGGACTGAAAGAGACCCAGTACTTC
.,.,TRBJ2-1,TRBV30,CAWIVDNEQFF,TGTGCCTGGATTGTGGACAATGAGCAGTTCTTC
few,.,TRBJ2-5,TRBV7-2,CASSPSWVRETQYF,TGTGCCAGCAGCCCCTCCTGGGTCAGAGAGACCCAGTACTTC
.,.,TRBJ1-2,TRBV5-6,CASSFSLSGTDNYGYTF,TGTGCCAGCAGTTTTAGTCTTTCCGGGACGGACAACTATGGCTACACCTTC
.,TRBD1,TRBJ2-7,TRBV5-1,CASSFFRQGAVGYEQYF,TGCGCCAGCAGCTTTTTTAGACAGGGGGCTGTGGGCTACGAGCAGTACTTC
.,TRBD1,TRBJ2-7,TRBV5-1,CASSLAGTGMYEQYF,TGCGCCAGCAGCTTGGCCGGGACAGGGATGTACGAGCAGTACTTC
.,.,TRBJ2-3,TRBV4-1,CASSHQQGRLTDTQYF,TGCGCCAGCAGCCACCAGCAGGGACGTTTGACAGATACGCAGTATTTT
few,TRBD2,TRBJ2-3,TRBV15,CATSRNSGSRSTQYF,TGTGCCACCAGCAGGAATAGCGGGAGTCGCAGCACGCAGTATTTT
few,.,TRBJ2-7,TRBV6-2/TRBV6-3,CASSRLLDDYEQYF,TGTGCCAGCAGCCGCCTATTGGACGACTACGAGCAGTACTTC
many,.,TRBJ2-3,TRBV7-9,CASSLVFGGLGTDTQYF,TGTGCCAGCAGCTTAGTTTTTGGGGGGCTTGGCACAGATACGCAGTATTTT
many,.,TRBJ1-1,TRBV27,CASSLSGADTEAFF,TGTGCCAGCAGTTTATCTGGGGCCGACACTGAAGCTTTCTTT
.,.,TRBJ2-7,TRBV7-7,CASSLEPGNEQYF,TGTGCTAGCAGCTTAGAGCCGGGAAACGAGCAGTACTTC
few,TRBD1,TRBJ2-5,TRBV18,CASSPQDRVLQETQYF,TGTGCCAGCTCACCACAAGACAGGGTTCTTCAAGAGACCCAGTACTTC
few,.,TRBJ2-7,TRBV7-9,CASSPVARSYEQYF,TGTGCCAGCAGCCCTGTTGCCAGGTCCTACGAGCAGTACTTC
.,.,TRBJ2-1,TRBV15,CATSSPWDEQFF,TGTGCCACCAGCAGCCCTTGGGATGAGCAGTTCTTC
many,.,TRBJ1-2,TRBV7-8,CASSLRGTVNYGYTF,TGTGCCAGCAGCTTACGTGGGACGGTTAACTATGGCTACACCTTC
few,.,TRBJ2-3,TRBV2,CASSTDTQYF,TGTGCCAGCAGTACAGATACGCAGTATTTT
.,.,TRBJ2-1,TRBV12-3/TRBV12-4,CASSGDGRSYNEQFF,TGTGCCAGCAGTGGGGACGGGCGCTCCTACAATGAGCAGTTCTTC
few,TRBD2,TRBJ2-7,TRBV30,CAWSFGGVEQYF,TGTGCCTGGAGTTTTGGGGGGGTCGAGCAGTACTTC
.,TRBD2,TRBJ2-7,TRBV29-1,CSVMTSGLSSYEQYF,TGCAGCGTTATGACTAGCGGGCTGAGCTCCTACGAGCAGTACTTC
few,TRBD2,TRBJ2-7,TRBV20-1,CSASDSGRPGYEQYF,TGCAGTGCTAGTGATAGCGGGAGGCCGGGATACGAGCAGTACTTC
few,TRBD1,TRBJ1-6,TRBV28,CASSLFVGTGSSPLHF,TGTGCCAGCAGTTTGTTTGTCGGGACAGGGTCTTCACCCCTCCACTTT
.,.,TRBJ2-3,TRBV9,CASMDTQYF,TGTGCCAGCATGGATACGCAGTATTTT
many,.,TRBJ2-1,TRBV28,CASSFGTLAYNEQFF,TGTGCCAGCAGTTTTGGCACCTTGGCCTACAATGAGCAGTTCTTC
few,TRBD2,TRBJ2-1,TRBV27,CASGLASYNEQFF,TGTGCCAGCGGACTAGCTTCCTACAATGAGCAGTTCTTC
.,.,TRBJ2-5,TRBV5-1,CASSLEAGPLETQYF,TGCGCCAGCAGCTTGGAAGCAGGGCCGTTAGAGACCCAGTACTTC